This T cell receptor (beta chain) came from a study of T cells in Graves' hyperthyroidism and ophthalmopathy. The study, taken as a whole, reports: Ophthalmopathy prediction by the model preceded onset by a median roughly 6 months. Also found in blood were most expanded thyroid clonotypes above 0.001.

On this clonotype itself: Its antigen is still unknown.

The TCR beta CDR3 regions underwent amplification using RNA transcripts as the source. Using the HTBI primer set, a first-round RT-PCR was run on the TCR CDR3. TCRdb used MiXCR to reprocess the multiplex PCR reads, holding one entry per CDR3 protein. The sample consists of around 800,000 distinct CDR3 sequences, over 35% of them appearing once. This receptor was taken from a man between 18 and 35 years old with Graves' hyperthyroidism. The specimen was blood.

The CDR3 reads CASRSSQYF. CDR3 bases: TGTGCCAGCAGATCGTCCCAGTACTTC. V and J are TRBV12-3 or TRBV12-4 and TRBJ2-5; D not certain. CDR3 length: 9 amino acids. V was cut by 6 bases and J by 9 bases, with 5 bases left in between.